This paragraph covers one TCR beta chain sequence. The antigen remains unidentified. Through a sample-barcoded 5' primer and a J-beta primer mix, a second PCR was run for roughly 6 to 12 cycles. A single record per CDR3 protein comes from TCRdb applying MiXCR to the 5' RACE reads. Of 1.8 million or so distinct CDR3 sequences listed, roughly two fifths are singletons. This CDR3 has 13 amino acids. The germline gives CDR1 SGHRS, CDR2 YFSETQ. V dropped 0 bases and J dropped 5 bases, with 6 bases sitting between them. The data were taken from a study of blood T cells in healthy people across ages. Study-level points and caveats: While age rose, TCR beta diversity per million T cells dropped in a roughly linear way. Diversity estimated from one million T cells was considered an underestimate.

This chain uses TRBV5-1 with TRBJ2-1; D not resolved. The sequence came from a human donor in good health. Material: blood. The CDR3 here is CASSLAADNEQFF. The CDR3 DNA follows: TGCGCCAGCAGCTTGGCCGCCGACAATGAGCAGTTCTTC.